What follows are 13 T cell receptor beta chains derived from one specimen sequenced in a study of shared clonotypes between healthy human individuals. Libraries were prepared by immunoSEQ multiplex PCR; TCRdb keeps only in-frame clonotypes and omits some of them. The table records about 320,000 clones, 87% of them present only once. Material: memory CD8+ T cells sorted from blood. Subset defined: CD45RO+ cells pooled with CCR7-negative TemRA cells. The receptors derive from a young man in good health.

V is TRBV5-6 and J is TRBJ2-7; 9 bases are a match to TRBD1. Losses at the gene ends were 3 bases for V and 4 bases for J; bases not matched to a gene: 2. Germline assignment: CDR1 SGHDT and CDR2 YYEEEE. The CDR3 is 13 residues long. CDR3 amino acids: CASSWGQGYEQYF. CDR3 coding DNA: TGTGCCAGCAGCTGGGGACAGGGATACGAGCAGTACTTC.

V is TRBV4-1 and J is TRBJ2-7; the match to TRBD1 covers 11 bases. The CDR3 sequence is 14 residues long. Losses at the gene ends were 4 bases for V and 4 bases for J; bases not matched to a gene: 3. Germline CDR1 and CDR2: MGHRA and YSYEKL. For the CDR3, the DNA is TGCGCCAGCAGCCCGGGACAGGGGGAATACGAGCAGTACTTC. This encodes CASSPGQGEYEQYF.

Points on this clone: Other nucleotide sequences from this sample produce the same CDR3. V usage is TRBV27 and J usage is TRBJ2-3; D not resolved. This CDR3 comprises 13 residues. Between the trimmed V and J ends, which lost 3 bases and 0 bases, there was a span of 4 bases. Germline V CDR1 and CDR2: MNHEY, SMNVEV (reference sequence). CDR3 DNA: TGTGCCAGCAGTTTTTTTAGCACAGATACGCAGTATTTT. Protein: CASSFFSTDTQYF.

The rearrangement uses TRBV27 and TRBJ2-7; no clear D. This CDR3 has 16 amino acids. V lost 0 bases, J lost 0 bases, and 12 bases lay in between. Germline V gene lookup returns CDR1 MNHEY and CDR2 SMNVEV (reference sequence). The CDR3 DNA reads TGTGCCAGCAGTTTATCTTTGGGCGCGCTCTCCTACGAGCAGTACTTC. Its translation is CASSLSLGALSYEQYF.

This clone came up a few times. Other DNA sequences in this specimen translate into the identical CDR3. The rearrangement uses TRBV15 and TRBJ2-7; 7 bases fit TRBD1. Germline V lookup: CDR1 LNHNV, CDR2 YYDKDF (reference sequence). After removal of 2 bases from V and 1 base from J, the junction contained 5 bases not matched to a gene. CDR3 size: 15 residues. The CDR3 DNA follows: TGTGCCACCAGCAGACTCCGGGACAGTTCCTACGAGCAGTACTTC. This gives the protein CATSRLRDSSYEQYF.

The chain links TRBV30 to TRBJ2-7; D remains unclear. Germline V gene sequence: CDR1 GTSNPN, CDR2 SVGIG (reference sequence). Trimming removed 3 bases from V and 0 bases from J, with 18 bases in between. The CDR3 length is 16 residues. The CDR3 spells CAWSYLEGPTSYEQYF. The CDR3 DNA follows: TGTGCCTGGAGCTACCTGGAAGGCCCCACCTCCTACGAGCAGTACTTC.

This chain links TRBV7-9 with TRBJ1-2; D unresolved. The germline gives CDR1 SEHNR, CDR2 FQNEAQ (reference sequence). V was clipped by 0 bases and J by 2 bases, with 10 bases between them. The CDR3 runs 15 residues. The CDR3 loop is CASSLALMLNYGYTF. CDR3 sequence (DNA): TGTGCCAGCAGCTTAGCCCTGATGCTGAACTATGGCTACACCTTC.

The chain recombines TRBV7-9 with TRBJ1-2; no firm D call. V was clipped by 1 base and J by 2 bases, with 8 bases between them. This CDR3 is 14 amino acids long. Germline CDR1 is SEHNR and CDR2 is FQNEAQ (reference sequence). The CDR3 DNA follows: TGTGCCAGCAGCTTAGTTGGGCAGAACTATGGCTACACCTTC. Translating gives CASSLVGQNYGYTF.

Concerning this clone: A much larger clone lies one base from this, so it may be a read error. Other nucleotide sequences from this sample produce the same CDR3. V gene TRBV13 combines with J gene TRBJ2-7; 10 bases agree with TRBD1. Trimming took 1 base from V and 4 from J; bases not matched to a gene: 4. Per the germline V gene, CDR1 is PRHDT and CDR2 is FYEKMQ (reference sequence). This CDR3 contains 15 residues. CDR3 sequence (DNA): TGTGCCAGCAGCTTAGAAGGGGGACAGGGGTACGAGCAGTACTTC. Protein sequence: CASSLEGGQGYEQYF.

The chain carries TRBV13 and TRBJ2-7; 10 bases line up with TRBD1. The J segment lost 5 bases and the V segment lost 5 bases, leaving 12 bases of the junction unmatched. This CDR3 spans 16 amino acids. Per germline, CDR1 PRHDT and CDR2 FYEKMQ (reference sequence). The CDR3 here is CASSMEPGQGTHEQYF. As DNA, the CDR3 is TGTGCCAGCAGCATGGAACCGGGACAGGGGACCCACGAGCAGTACTTC. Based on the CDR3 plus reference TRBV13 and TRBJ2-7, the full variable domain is AAGVIQSPRHLIKEKRETATLKCYPIPRHDTVYWYQQGPGQDPQFLISFYEKMQSDKGSIPDRFSAQQFSDYHSELNMSSLELGDSALYFCASSMEPGQGTHEQYFGPGTRLTVT.

The CDR3 nucleotides read TGTGCCAGCATCCCCACACCTGCCTACAATGAGCAGTTCTTC. It yields the protein CASIPTPAYNEQFF. The J gene is TRBJ2-1, the V gene TRBV7-9; D not resolved. V lost 7 bases, J lost 2 bases, and 12 bases lay in between. CDR1 is SEHNR and CDR2 is FQNEAQ in the germline V gene (reference sequence). The length of the CDR3 is 14 residues.

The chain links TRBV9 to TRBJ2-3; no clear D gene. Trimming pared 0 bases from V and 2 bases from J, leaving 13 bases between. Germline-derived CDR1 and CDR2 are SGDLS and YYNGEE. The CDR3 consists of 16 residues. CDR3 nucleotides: TGTGCCAGCAGCGTAGAAGTAGGGCCCCCCACAGATACGCAGTATTTT. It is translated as CASSVEVGPPTDTQYF.

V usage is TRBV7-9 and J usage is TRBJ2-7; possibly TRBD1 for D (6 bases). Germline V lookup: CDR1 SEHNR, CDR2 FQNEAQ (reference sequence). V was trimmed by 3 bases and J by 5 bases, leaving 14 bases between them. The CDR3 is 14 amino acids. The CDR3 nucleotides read TGTGCCAGCAGCTTTGGGGCAGGGGTCCACGAGCAGTACTTC. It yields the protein CASSFGAGVHEQYF.